These 23 T cell receptor beta chains share one sample of origin, sequenced in a study of T cell responses to AZD1222 COVID-19 vaccine. This table comes from immunoSEQ multiplex PCR, and its TCRdb copy is limited to in-frame clones, with some not included. The sample has some 150,000 clones; 80% to 90% are singletons. The material sequenced was peripheral blood, taken 28 days after the second dose of the MenACWY control vaccine. The receptors originated from an adult who received the MenACWY meningococcal vaccine as a control.

This clone showed up just a few times. The chain links TRBV19 to TRBJ2-7; 7 bases agree with TRBD2. Germline CDR1 reads LNHDA; CDR2 reads SQIVND (reference sequence). With V trimmed by 5 bases and J by 4 bases, 5 bases remained unmatched. The CDR3 runs to 13 residues. The CDR3 spells CASSGGGLYEQYF. The CDR3, as DNA: TGTGCCAGTAGTGGCGGGGGACTATACGAGCAGTACTTC.

The J gene is TRBJ2-5, the V gene TRBV15; D not certain. Between the trimmed V and J ends, which lost 4 bases and 0 bases, there was a span of 3 bases. The CDR3 consists of 12 residues. From germline, CDR1 is LNHNV and CDR2 YYDKDF (reference sequence). The CDR3 sequence is CATSNYQETQYF. DNA of the CDR3: TGTGCCACCAGCAATTACCAAGAGACCCAGTACTTC.

The chain has TRBV18 and TRBJ2-1; 11 nucleotides line up with TRBD2. The V segment lost 0 bases and the J segment 8 bases; nucleotides outside the gene matches: 6. This CDR3 is 16 amino acids long. Germline-derived CDR1 and CDR2 are KGHSH and LQKENI. Here the CDR3 DNA reads TGTGCCAGCTCACCACCTCTAGCGGGAGGTTACTATGAGCAGTTCTTC. Protein: CASSPPLAGGYYEQFF.

V and J are TRBV5-6 and TRBJ1-4; D might be TRBD1 (5 bases). Trimming removed 0 bases from V and 7 bases from J, with 10 bases in between. The CDR3 has 14 residues. The V gene's germline CDR1 is SGHDT and CDR2 YYEEEE. CDR3 sequence (DNA): TGTGCCAGCAGCTTGGTTGGGGCCAGTGAAAAACTGTTTTTT. Translation gives CASSLVGASEKLFF.

This clone was found a few times. V usage is TRBV28 and J usage is TRBJ2-7; D perhaps matches TRBD1 (6 bases). Germline V lookup: CDR1 MDHEN, CDR2 SYDVKM. This CDR3 is built from 17 residues. V gave up 7 bases and J gave up 0 bases, with 22 bases separating them. The CDR3 region has the DNA TGTGCCAGCACTAGCCCCTCGGGGCAGGGGCTCTCCTACGAGCAGTACTTC. It encodes CASTSPSGQGLSYEQYF.

CDR3 bases: TGTGCCAGCACTCCCGAATCCGGGGACTATGGCTACACCTTC. This sequence encodes CASTPESGDYGYTF. The chain couples TRBV6-7 to TRBJ1-2; D uncertain. TRBV6-7 is given ORF status, its function remaining uncertain. Trimming stripped 7 bases from V and 3 bases from J, with 15 bases between. The length of the CDR3 is 14 residues.

This rearrangement joins TRBV12-3 or TRBV12-4 to TRBJ2-7; D gene uncertain. Trimming left V 3 bases short and J 3 bases short, with 6 bases between. CDR3 length: 12 amino acids. This CDR3 is CASSLSLYEQYF. CDR3 in DNA: TGTGCCAGCAGTTTGTCACTCTACGAGCAGTACTTC.

The J gene is TRBJ1-3, the V gene TRBV15; weak D call: TRBD1 (5 bases). The CDR3 contains 16 residues. Germline loops: CDR1 LNHNV, CDR2 YYDKDF (reference sequence). With 3 bases removed from V and 1 base from J, the gap between germline ends came to 13 bases. DNA of the CDR3: TGTGCCACCAGCAGTGACTTACCAGGGTCTGGAAACACCATATATTTT. Encoded protein: CATSSDLPGSGNTIYF. Full variable domain (outside the CDR3, taken from reference TRBV15 and TRBJ1-3): DAMVIQNPRYQVTQFGKPVTLSCSQTLNHNVMYWYQQKSSQAPKLLFHYYDKDFNNEADTPDNFQSRRPNTSFCFLDIRSPGLGDTAMYLCATSSDLPGSGNTIYFGEGSWLTVV.

The rearrangement joins TRBV5-4 to TRBJ1-6; D not resolved. The CDR3 sequence is 12 residues long. CDR1 is SGHNT and CDR2 is YYREEE in the germline V gene (reference sequence). Trimming pared 4 bases from V and 6 bases from J, leaving 5 bases between. The CDR3 coding sequence is TGTGCCAGCAGCCTCCTTAATTCACCCCTCCACTTT. Translation gives CASSLLNSPLHF.

The chain employs TRBV29-1 and TRBJ1-1; no reliable D call. V lost 5 bases to trimming and J lost 2 bases, with 6 bases between them. The CDR3 runs 11 residues. Germline-derived CDR1 and CDR2 are SQVTM and ANQGSEA. Here the CDR3 reads CSVWQNTEAFF. The CDR3 DNA sequence: TGCAGCGTTTGGCAAAACACTGAAGCTTTCTTT.

This clone has just a few counts. V is TRBV6-5 and J is TRBJ1-6; no reliable D call. Trimming shortened V by 0 bases and J by 7 bases, and 10 bases separated the two germline ends. Germline V CDR1 and CDR2: MNHEY, SVGAGI. This CDR3 is 15 amino acids long. CDR3 sequence reads: CASSYSLPSNSPLHF. In nucleotides, the CDR3 is TGTGCCAGCAGTTACTCCTTACCGTCCAATTCACCCCTCCACTTT.

The V call is TRBV5-6, the J call TRBJ1-3, with D possibly TRBD1 on 5 matching bases. V was shortened by 3 bases and J by 0 bases, with 13 bases between the two germline ends. This CDR3 contains 16 residues. CDR1 and CDR2 (germline): SGHDT, YYEEEE. This CDR3 reads CASSSGTVDSGNTIYF. The CDR3 DNA sequence: TGTGCCAGCAGCTCTGGGACGGTGGACTCTGGAAACACCATATATTTT.

This clone was seen more than once but under ten times. Written as DNA, the CDR3 is TGCAGCGTCCTAGACAGGACCTACAATGAGCAGTTCTTC. Protein product: CSVLDRTYNEQFF. The chain carries TRBV29-1 and TRBJ2-1, with a tentative D call TRBD1 (6 bases). The CDR3 runs to 13 residues. The ends were cut back, 6 bases at V and 2 bases at J, with 11 bases in the middle. The germline V gene has CDR1 SQVTM and CDR2 ANQGSEA.

The chain is built from TRBV3-1 (or the pseudogene TRBV3-2) and TRBJ2-3; D is perhaps TRBD1 or TRBD2 (6 bases each). Deletions cut 6 bases from V and 3 bases from J, with 16 bases between. The germline V gene encodes CDR1 LGHDT and CDR2 YNNKEL (reference sequence). The CDR3 length is 15 residues. CDR3 DNA: TGTGCCAGCAGTTCGAGGGGGGAGAGGACAGATACGCAGTATTTT. Its protein is CASSSRGERTDTQYF.

J is TRBJ1-2 and V is TRBV28; 7 nucleotides match TRBD1. Losses at the gene ends were 6 bases for V and 8 bases for J; bases not matched to a gene: 6. This CDR3 region has 12 residues. Germline CDR1 MDHEN, CDR2 SYDVKM. CDR3 bases: TGTGCCAGCAGGTCGACAGGGTACGGCTACACCTTC. It translates to CASRSTGYGYTF.

CDR3 loop: CASSQDLPVNYGYTF. Here the CDR3 DNA reads TGCGCCAGCAGCCAAGATTTGCCGGTAAACTATGGCTACACCTTC. The chain has TRBV4-3 and TRBJ1-2; D is unresolved. The ends were cut back, 0 bases at V and 2 bases at J, with 10 bases in the middle. This CDR3 contains 15 residues. Germline CDR1 and CDR2: LGHNA and YSLEER.

This chain connects TRBV9 to TRBJ2-1; D is unclear. The CDR3 spans 14 residues. The germline V gene encodes CDR1 SGDLS and CDR2 YYNGEE. The V end lost 3 bases, the J end lost 0 bases, and 7 bases lay between the germline ends. DNA for the CDR3: TGTGCCAGCAGCGGACCGAGCTCCTACAATGAGCAGTTCTTC. It specifies CASSGPSSYNEQFF.

The chain joins TRBV5-4 to TRBJ1-5; D remains ambiguous. In germline, CDR1 is SGHNT, CDR2 YYREEE (reference sequence). The V end was cut by 3 bases, the J end by 5 bases, with 6 bases between. The CDR3 has 12 residues. In nucleotides, the CDR3 is TGTGCCAGCAGCTGGTCCGATCAGCCCCAGCATTTT. Translating it yields CASSWSDQPQHF.

The rearrangement joins TRBV3-1 (or the pseudogene TRBV3-2) to TRBJ1-1; D is unresolved. Trimming shortened V by 2 bases and J by 2 bases, and 9 bases separated the two germline ends. Looked up from germline, CDR1 is LGHDT and CDR2 is YNNKEL (reference sequence). There are 14 residues in the CDR3. CDR3 amino acids: CASSQSKGNTEAFF. The CDR3 DNA reads TGTGCCAGCAGCCAATCAAAGGGCAACACTGAAGCTTTCTTT.

This clone was found a few times. J is TRBJ2-4 and V is TRBV15; 11 bases align to TRBD2. Germline CDR1 reads LNHNV; CDR2 reads YYDKDF (reference sequence). The CDR3 is 18 amino acids. V trimming: 2 bases; J trimming: 0 bases; junction bases outside the gene matches: 6. CDR3 DNA sequence: TGTGCCACCAGCAGAACGGGACTAGCGGAGACAGCCAAAAACATTCAGTACTTC. Protein product: CATSRTGLAETAKNIQYF.

This clone was detected once. This chain uses TRBV27 with TRBJ2-1; a weak D match, TRBD2 (5 bases). V lost 5 bases and J lost 6, with 14 bases in between. The CDR3 runs 14 residues. Germline V gene lookup returns CDR1 MNHEY and CDR2 SMNVEV (reference sequence). In DNA form, the CDR3 reads TGTGCCAGCAGTCCCCTTGTGGGAGCCAATGAGCAGTTCTTC. It specifies CASSPLVGANEQFF.

V is TRBV5-4 and J is TRBJ1-2, with 7 bases lining up with TRBD1. The CDR3 spans 13 residues. The V gene end was trimmed by 4 bases and the J gene end by 8 bases; junction bases not matched to a gene: 8. Germline assignment: CDR1 SGHNT and CDR2 YYREEE (reference sequence). The CDR3 region has the DNA TGTGCCAGCAGCCCGGGAGGACAGGAAGGCTACACCTTC. It yields the protein CASSPGGQEGYTF.

The chain recombines TRBV12-3 or TRBV12-4 with TRBJ1-1; no clear D. The germline V and J ends were trimmed by 3 bases and 4 bases, with 9 bases remaining between them. CDR3 size: 13 residues. The CDR3 loop is CASSLKGLTEAFF. DNA of the CDR3: TGTGCCAGCAGTTTGAAGGGTCTCACTGAAGCTTTCTTT.